Sequencing of this TCR beta chain was carried out in a study of shared clonotypes between healthy human individuals. Naive CD8 cells, CD45RO-negative and positively selected for CCR7, excluded terminally differentiated effector memory CD45RA+ cells. Germline CDR1 reads SGHAT; CDR2 reads FQNNGV. Trimming pared 5 bases from V and 7 bases from J, leaving 17 bases between. The CDR3 length is 14 residues. This clone is a singleton in its sample. Its specificity is unknown. Genomic DNA (from each subset) was split evenly across several immunoSEQ plates. The table came from immunoSEQ multiplex PCR; TCRdb's copy has only in-frame clones and leaves some out. The table includes around 1,900,000 clones, roughly 95% detected once. Study observations and caveats: Against clonotypes common to all four donors, non-shared ones had lower generation probabilities. Sampling covered blood only; tissue repertoires likely differ. Represented diversity, genetic and exposure-history alike, was limited by few donors.

V and J are TRBV11-2 and TRBJ1-2; D call uncertain. The source of this sequence is a man younger than 30 in good health. Some clones in this sample may be carry-over from other donors' samples. Source material: naive CD8+ T cells from PBMCs. The CDR3 bases are TGTGCCAGCAGCCCGATCGGGTTCTATATTGGCTACACCTTC. The encoded protein is CASSPIGFYIGYTF.